This entry concerns a single T cell receptor (beta chain). Its antigen is unknown. The TCRbeta library was prepared with unique molecular identifiers. One entry per CDR3 protein, called by TCRdb with MiXCR from the PCR reads. The sample lists about 340,000 distinct CDR3 sequences, about 17% occurring once. Germline CDR1 is SQVTM and CDR2 is ANQGSEA. CDR3 length: 17 amino acids. V shed 4 bases, J shed 2 bases, and the junction held 10 bases outside the gene matches. This record comes from a study of T-cell reconstitution after alpha-beta-depleted transplantation in children. General observations from the study: Fresh T-cell production supplied most of the T-cell counts and diversity seen one year after transplant. Surviving recipient cells, namely T cells and thymic progenitors, were the source of high day-60 TCRbeta diversity in some patients.

The chain uses TRBV29-1 and TRBJ2-7, with 14 bases matching TRBD2. The origin of this receptor is a male patient aged 2-9 years who had a stem cell transplant for acute lymphoblastic leukemia, so the T cells may come from the graft donor. This specimen consisted of PBMCs, mostly from graft donor cells, obtained 360 days after TCRalphabeta/CD19-depleted stem cell transplant. The DNA of the CDR3 is TGCAGCGTTGCCGGGACTAGCGGGAGCCGGTCTCCCTACGAGCAGTACTTC. Its protein product is CSVAGTSGSRSPYEQYF.